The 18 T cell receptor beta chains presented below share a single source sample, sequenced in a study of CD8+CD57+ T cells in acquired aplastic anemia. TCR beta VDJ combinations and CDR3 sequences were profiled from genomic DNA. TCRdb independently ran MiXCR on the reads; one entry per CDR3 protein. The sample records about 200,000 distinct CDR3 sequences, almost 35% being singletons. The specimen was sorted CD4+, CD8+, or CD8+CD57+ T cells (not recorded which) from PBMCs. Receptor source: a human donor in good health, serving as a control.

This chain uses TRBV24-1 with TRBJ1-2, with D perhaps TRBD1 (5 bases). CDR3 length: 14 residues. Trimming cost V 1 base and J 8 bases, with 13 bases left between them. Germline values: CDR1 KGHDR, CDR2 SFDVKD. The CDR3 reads CATSDFQGIRGYTF. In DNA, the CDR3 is TGTGCCACCAGTGATTTCCAGGGTATCCGCGGCTACACCTTC.

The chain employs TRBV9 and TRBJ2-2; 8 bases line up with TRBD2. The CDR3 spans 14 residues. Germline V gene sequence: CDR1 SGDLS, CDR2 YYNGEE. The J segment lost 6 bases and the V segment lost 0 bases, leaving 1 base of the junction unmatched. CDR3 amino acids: CASSVGAGAGELFF. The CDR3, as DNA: TGTGCCAGCAGCGTAGGAGCGGGAGCCGGGGAGCTGTTTTTT. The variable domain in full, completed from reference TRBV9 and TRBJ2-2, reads DSGVTQTPKHLITATGQRVTLRCSPRSGDLSVYWYQQSLDQGLQFLIQYYNGEERAKGNILERFSAQQFPDLHSELNLSSLELGDSALYFCASSVGAGAGELFFGEGSRLTVL.

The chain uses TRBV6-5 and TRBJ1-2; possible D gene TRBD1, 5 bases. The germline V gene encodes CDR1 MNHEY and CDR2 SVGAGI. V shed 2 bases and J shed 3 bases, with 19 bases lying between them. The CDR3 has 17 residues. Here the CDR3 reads CASSYGAPGTAHYGYTF. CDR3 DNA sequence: TGTGCCAGCAGTTACGGCGCTCCGGGGACGGCTCACTATGGCTACACCTTC.

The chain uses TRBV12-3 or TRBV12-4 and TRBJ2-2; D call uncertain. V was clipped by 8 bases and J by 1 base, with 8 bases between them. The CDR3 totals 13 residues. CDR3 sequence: CASALWNTGELFF. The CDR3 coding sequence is TGTGCCAGCGCTTTGTGGAACACCGGGGAGCTGTTTTTT.

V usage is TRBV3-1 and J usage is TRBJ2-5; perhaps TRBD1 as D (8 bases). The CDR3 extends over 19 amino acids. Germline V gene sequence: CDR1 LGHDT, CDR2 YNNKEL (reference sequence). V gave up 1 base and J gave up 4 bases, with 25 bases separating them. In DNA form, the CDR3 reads TGTGCCAGCAGCCAAGGGGACAGGACAAAACTGAGCGGGATAGAGACCCAGTACTTC. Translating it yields CASSQGDRTKLSGIETQYF.

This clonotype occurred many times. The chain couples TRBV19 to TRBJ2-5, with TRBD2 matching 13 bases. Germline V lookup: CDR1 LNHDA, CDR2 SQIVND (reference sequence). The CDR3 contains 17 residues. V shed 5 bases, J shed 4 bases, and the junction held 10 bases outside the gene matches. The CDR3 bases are TGTGCCAGTAGTGGATGGACTAGCGGGAGCTCTAGAGAGACCCAGTACTTC. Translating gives CASSGWTSGSSRETQYF.

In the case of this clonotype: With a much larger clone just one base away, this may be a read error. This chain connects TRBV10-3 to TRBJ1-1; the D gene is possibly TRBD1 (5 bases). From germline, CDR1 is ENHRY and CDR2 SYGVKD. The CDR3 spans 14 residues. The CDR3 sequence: CDSRGREVNTEAFF. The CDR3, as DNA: TGTGACTCAAGGGGAAGGGAAGTGAACACTGAAGCTTTCTTT.

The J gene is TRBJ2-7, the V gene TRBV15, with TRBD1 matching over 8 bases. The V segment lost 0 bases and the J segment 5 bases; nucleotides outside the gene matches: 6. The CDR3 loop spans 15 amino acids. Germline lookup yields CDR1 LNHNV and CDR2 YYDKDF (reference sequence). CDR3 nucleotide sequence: TGTGCCACCAGCAGAGACAGGGGGCTTAGAAACGAGCAGTACTTC. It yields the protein CATSRDRGLRNEQYF.

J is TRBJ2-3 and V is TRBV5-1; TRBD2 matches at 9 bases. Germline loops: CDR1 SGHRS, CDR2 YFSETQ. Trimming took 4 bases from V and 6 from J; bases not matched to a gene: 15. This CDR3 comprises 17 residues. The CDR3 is CASSPGRRGGTHDTQYF. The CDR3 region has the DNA TGCGCCAGCAGCCCGGGGCGGCGGGGGGGTACCCATGATACGCAGTATTTT. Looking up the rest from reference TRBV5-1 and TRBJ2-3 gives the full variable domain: KAGVTQTPRYLIKTRGQQVTLSCSPISGHRSVSWYQQTPGQGLQFLFEYFSETQRNKGNFPGRFSGRQFSNSRSEMNVSTLELGDSALYLCASSPGRRGGTHDTQYFGPGTRLTVL.

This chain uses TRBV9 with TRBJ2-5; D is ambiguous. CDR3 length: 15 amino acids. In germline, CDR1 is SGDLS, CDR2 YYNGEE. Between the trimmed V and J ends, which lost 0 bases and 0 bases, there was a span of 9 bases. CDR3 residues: CASSVAPSDQETQYF. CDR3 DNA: TGTGCCAGCAGCGTAGCCCCCAGTGACCAAGAGACCCAGTACTTC.

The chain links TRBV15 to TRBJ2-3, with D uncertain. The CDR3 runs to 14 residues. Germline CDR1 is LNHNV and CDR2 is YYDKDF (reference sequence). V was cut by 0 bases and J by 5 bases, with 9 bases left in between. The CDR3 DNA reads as TGTGCCACCAGCAGAGATCGGAGAAGAGATACGCAGTATTTT. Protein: CATSRDRRRDTQYF.

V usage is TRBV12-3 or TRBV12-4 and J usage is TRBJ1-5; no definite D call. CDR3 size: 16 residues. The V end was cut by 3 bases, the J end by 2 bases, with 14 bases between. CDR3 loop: CASSFGWGGGNQPQHF. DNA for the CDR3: TGTGCCAGCAGTTTTGGGTGGGGTGGCGGCAATCAGCCCCAGCATTTT.

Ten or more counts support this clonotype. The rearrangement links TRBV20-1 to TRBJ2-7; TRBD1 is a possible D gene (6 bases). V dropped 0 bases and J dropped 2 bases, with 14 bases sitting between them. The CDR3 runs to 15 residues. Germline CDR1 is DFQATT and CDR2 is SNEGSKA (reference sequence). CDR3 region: CSARDSTGYPYEQYF. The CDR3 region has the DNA TGCAGTGCTAGAGATAGTACAGGGTATCCCTACGAGCAGTACTTC.

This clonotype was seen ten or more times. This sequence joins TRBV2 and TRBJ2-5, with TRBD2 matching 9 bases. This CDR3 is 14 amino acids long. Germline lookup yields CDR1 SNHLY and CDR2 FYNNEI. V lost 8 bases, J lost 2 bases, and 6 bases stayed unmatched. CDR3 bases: TGTGCCAGCCGAAATCTAGCGGGGCAAGAGACCCAGTACTTC. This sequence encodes CASRNLAGQETQYF.

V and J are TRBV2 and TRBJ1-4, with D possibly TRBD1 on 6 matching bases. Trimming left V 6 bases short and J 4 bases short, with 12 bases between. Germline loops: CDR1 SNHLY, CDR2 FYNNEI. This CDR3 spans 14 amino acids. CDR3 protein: CASREDRHNEKLFF. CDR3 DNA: TGTGCCAGCAGGGAGGACAGACATAATGAAAAACTGTTTTTT.

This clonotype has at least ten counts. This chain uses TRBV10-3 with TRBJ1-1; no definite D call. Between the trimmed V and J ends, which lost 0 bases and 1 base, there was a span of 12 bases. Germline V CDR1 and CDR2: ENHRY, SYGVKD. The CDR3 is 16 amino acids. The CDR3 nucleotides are TGTGCCATCAGTGAGTCAGGAAGAGGGAAGAACACTGAAGCTTTCTTT. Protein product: CAISESGRGKNTEAFF.

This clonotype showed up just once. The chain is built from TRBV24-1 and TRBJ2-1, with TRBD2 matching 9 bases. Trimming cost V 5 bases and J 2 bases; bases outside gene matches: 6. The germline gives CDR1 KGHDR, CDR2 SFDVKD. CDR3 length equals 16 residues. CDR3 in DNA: TGTGCCACCAGTGGGGGTGCTAGCGGGGCCTACAATGAGCAGTTCTTC. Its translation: CATSGGASGAYNEQFF.

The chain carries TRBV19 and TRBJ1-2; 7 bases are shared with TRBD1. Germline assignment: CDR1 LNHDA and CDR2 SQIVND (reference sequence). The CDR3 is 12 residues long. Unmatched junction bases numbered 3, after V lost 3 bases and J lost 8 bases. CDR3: CASSIGTAGYTF. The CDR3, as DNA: TGTGCCAGTAGTATTGGGACAGCAGGCTACACCTTC.